This T cell receptor (beta chain) was profiled in a study of blood T cell repertoires in COVID-19. Sequenced by immunoSEQ multiplex PCR; TCRdb stores in-frame clones only, minus some. Among about 200,000 clones listed, about 86% were seen once. V shed 6 bases, J shed 5 bases, and the junction held 11 bases outside the gene matches. Per germline, CDR1 MNHEY and CDR2 SMNVEV (reference sequence). This CDR3 has 15 residues. This receptor was taken from a woman in her 70s with acute or convalescent COVID-19. The chain recombines TRBV27 with TRBJ2-5; 8 bases map to TRBD1. The sample taken for sequencing was peripheral blood. CDR3 loop: CASSPRTGTHETQYF. DNA for the CDR3: TGTGCCAGCAGCCCAAGGACAGGGACCCACGAGACCCAGTACTTC.